This T cell receptor beta chain was profiled in a study of cytotoxic CD8 clonotypes in ibrutinib-treated CLL. For the study at large: Response material was collected after a median around 12 months of treatment, range 6 to 36. Samples showed on average about 250,000 productive templates and 90,000 or so productive rearrangements.

Study-wide findings and caveats: Against age-matched healthy donors, baseline clonality ran higher and tracked circulating CD8+ T-cell counts.

V was pared by 6 bases and J by 0 bases, with 3 bases between. The CDR3 runs 11 residues. Germline V CDR1 and CDR2: MNHEY, SMNVEV (reference sequence). Genomic DNA (around 2 micrograms) was obtained from cryopreserved PBMCs for construction of TCR beta libraries. TCRdb's copy holds only in-frame clones and misses some; the assay was immunoSEQ multiplex PCR. Of about 15,000 clones listed, around 48% were seen once; the top ten hold less than 35%. Comments on this clone: The antigen is undetermined.

The J gene is TRBJ2-7, the V gene TRBV27; the D is unclear. The material was PBMCs, obtained at a roughly 25-month disease-progression time point, from a patient treated with ibrutinib. This TCR came from a human donor with chronic lymphocytic leukemia. CDR3 nucleotides: TGTGCCAGCAGCCGCTCCTACGAGCAGTACTTC. Encoded protein: CASSRSYEQYF.